Shown below are 20 T cell receptor beta chains from a single sample sequenced in a study of blood T cell repertoires in COVID-19. Profiling relied on immunoSEQ multiplex PCR, and the TCRdb table lists in-frame clones only, not all of them. This table holds a few hundred thousand clones, about 82% found once. The specimen sequenced was peripheral blood. The receptor set was obtained from a woman aged 45 to 65 with acute or convalescent COVID-19.

The V call is TRBV9, the J call TRBJ1-4, with 9 bases aligning to TRBD1. CDR1 is SGDLS and CDR2 is YYNGEE in the germline V gene. The V segment lost 4 bases and the J segment 8 bases; nucleotides outside the gene matches: 9. This CDR3 spans 15 amino acids. The CDR3 sequence: CASSPLTDRGEKLFF. The CDR3 nucleotides are TGTGCCAGCAGCCCTCTGACGGACAGGGGAGAAAAACTGTTTTTT.

The chain carries TRBV10-3 and TRBJ1-5; 7 nucleotides agree with TRBD1. There are 15 residues in the CDR3. Trimming removed 3 bases from V and 5 bases from J; junction bases left unmatched: 7. Per germline, CDR1 ENHRY and CDR2 SYGVKD. The CDR3 sequence is CAISDRPTGYQPQHF. The CDR3 coding sequence is TGTGCCATCAGTGATAGACCGACAGGGTATCAGCCCCAGCATTTT.

This clone was detected once. In DNA, the CDR3 is TGTGCCAGCAGTTATCGACAGACCGGAAACACCATATATTTT. It specifies CASSYRQTGNTIYF. The chain combines TRBV6-2 or TRBV6-3 with TRBJ1-3; TRBD1 is a possible D gene (5 bases). The V end lost 3 bases, the J end lost 4 bases, and 10 bases lay between the germline ends. This CDR3 has 14 residues. Germline CDR1 reads MNHEY; CDR2 reads SVGEGT.

This rearrangement joins TRBV7-9 to TRBJ2-3; D is possibly TRBD2 (6 bases). The V gene lost 7 bases and the J gene lost 0 bases, with 14 bases spanning the gap. Germline V CDR1 and CDR2: SEHNR, FQNEAQ (reference sequence). The CDR3 covers 15 residues. CDR3 protein: CASIATSGSTDTQYF. In DNA form, the CDR3 reads TGTGCCAGCATCGCCACAAGCGGGAGCACAGATACGCAGTATTTT.

The chain couples TRBV6-5 to TRBJ1-2; D uncertain. CDR3 length equals 15 residues. In germline, CDR1 is MNHEY, CDR2 SVGAGI. Deletions cut 5 bases from V and 5 bases from J, with 18 bases between. The DNA for the CDR3 is TGTGCCAGCAGTACTAAGCATGGCAGTGAATATGGCTACACCTTC. Protein: CASSTKHGSEYGYTF.

This clone was detected a few times. The chain uses TRBV19 and TRBJ1-2; D call uncertain. This CDR3 has 14 amino acids. Germline assignment: CDR1 LNHDA and CDR2 SQIVND (reference sequence). Trimming took off 3 bases at V and 0 bases at J, with 8 bases between the two ends. DNA for the CDR3: TGTGCCAGTAGTATCATACAGACTAACTATGGCTACACCTTC. It specifies CASSIIQTNYGYTF. The entire variable domain, with the rest obtained from reference TRBV19 and TRBJ1-2, is as follows: DGGITQSPKYLFRKEGQNVTLSCEQNLNHDAMYWYRQDPGQGLRLIYYSQIVNDFQKGDIAEGYSVSREKKESFPLTVTSAQKNPTAFYLCASSIIQTNYGYTFGSGTRLTVV.

The chain couples TRBV15 to TRBJ1-5; D call uncertain. The length of the CDR3 is 15 residues. Germline V lookup: CDR1 LNHNV, CDR2 YYDKDF (reference sequence). V lost 5 bases and J lost 4, with 15 bases in between. The CDR3 DNA sequence: TGTGCCACCAGCCTAACCCCGGGATTAAATCAGCCCCAGCATTTT. Translated, it gives CATSLTPGLNQPQHF.

J is TRBJ1-2 and V is TRBV5-1; 7 positions match TRBD1. This CDR3 is built from 17 residues. CDR1 SGHRS and CDR2 YFSETQ come from the germline V gene. The J segment lost 1 base and the V segment lost 3 bases, leaving 12 bases of the junction unmatched. The CDR3: CASSSGQPLTINYGYTF. CDR3 nucleotide sequence: TGCGCCAGCAGCTCGGGACAGCCTTTAACTATTAACTATGGCTACACCTTC.

The CDR3 DNA follows: TGTGCCAGCAGCTTAGCTGTGACAGGGGGCTCACCCCTCCACTTT. The encoded protein is CASSLAVTGGSPLHF. The rearrangement joins TRBV7-9 to TRBJ1-6, with 10 nucleotides matching TRBD1. There are 15 residues in the CDR3. Per the germline V gene, CDR1 is SEHNR and CDR2 is FQNEAQ (reference sequence). Trimming took 0 bases from V and 10 from J; bases not matched to a gene: 3.

Turning to this clone: The junction and the germline gene differ at one end; a read error may be behind it. The gene calls are TRBV6-5 and TRBJ1-5; D not certain. There are 15 residues in the CDR3. In germline, CDR1 is MNHEY, CDR2 SVGAGI. As DNA, the CDR3 is TGTGCCAGCAGTTACTCGTATCAGCCGGGTCAGCCCCGGCATTTT. Translating gives CASSYSYQPGQPRHF.

DNA for the CDR3: TGTGCCAGCAGCTTGGTCATTCTTTCAGGATCACCCCTCCACTTT. Translation gives CASSLVILSGSPLHF. The J gene is TRBJ1-6, the V gene TRBV5-6; no reliable D call. The CDR3 length is 15 residues. Trimming removed 0 bases at V and 10 bases at J, with 14 bases between. Germline CDR1 SGHDT, CDR2 YYEEEE. Full variable domain (outside the CDR3, taken from reference TRBV5-6 and TRBJ1-6): DAGVTQSPTHLIKTRGQQVTLRCSPKSGHDTVSWYQQALGQGPQFIFQYYEEEERQRGNFPDRFSGHQFPNYSSELNVNALLLGDSALYLCASSLVILSGSPLHFGNGTRLTVT.

The rearrangement joins TRBV5-1 to TRBJ1-2, with D hard to call. CDR1 is SGHRS and CDR2 is YFSETQ in the germline V gene. V was cut by 0 bases and J by 6 bases, with 18 bases left in between. The CDR3 has 16 amino acids. As DNA, the CDR3 is TGCGCCAGCAGCTTGGGGGGAGCTGTGGCGGTGGATGGCTACACCTTC. This encodes CASSLGGAVAVDGYTF.

This rearrangement joins TRBV7-3 to TRBJ2-3; 13 bases fit TRBD2. The V and J ends lost 4 bases and 1 base, in that order; junction bases with no gene match: 2. Germline V gene data show CDR1 as SGHTA and CDR2 as FQGTGA. There are 16 residues in the CDR3. The CDR3, as DNA: TGTGCCAGCAGCTACGGACTAGCGGGAGGCACAGATACGCAGTATTTT. Its translation is CASSYGLAGGTDTQYF.

V gene TRBV27 combines with J gene TRBJ1-6, with D perhaps matching TRBD1 (5 bases). V was shortened by 4 bases and J by 8 bases, with 15 bases between the two germline ends. This CDR3 contains 15 residues. Germline CDR1 is MNHEY and CDR2 is SMNVEV (reference sequence). The CDR3 protein is CASSYSQGGDSPLHF. The DNA of the CDR3 is TGTGCCAGCAGTTACTCTCAGGGAGGTGATTCACCCCTCCACTTT.

V and J are TRBV24-1 and TRBJ2-1; D perhaps matches TRBD1 (6 bases). With 1 base removed from V and 5 bases from J, the gap between germline ends came to 8 bases. Germline assignment: CDR1 KGHDR and CDR2 SFDVKD. The CDR3 is 14 residues long. The CDR3 loop reads CATSDFKGDNEQFF. CDR3 nucleotides: TGTGCCACCAGTGATTTTAAGGGGGACAATGAGCAGTTCTTC.

This clone has just one count. The chain uses TRBV27 and TRBJ2-1; 8 bases align to TRBD2. Germline CDR1 and CDR2: MNHEY and SMNVEV (reference sequence). CDR3 length: 17 amino acids. Germline trimming cut 2 bases from V and 7 bases from J; bases unmatched to any gene: 13. This CDR3 reads CASSLRGGPSTGNEQFF. The CDR3 coding sequence is TGTGCCAGCAGTTTACGGGGGGGCCCATCTACGGGGAATGAGCAGTTCTTC.

V gene TRBV28 combines with J gene TRBJ2-7, with 8 bases fitting TRBD2. Germline lookup yields CDR1 MDHEN and CDR2 SYDVKM. The ends lost 2 bases at V and 2 bases at J; junction bases unmatched: 5. There are 15 residues in the CDR3. This CDR3 is CASSLVGTRAYEQYF. CDR3 nucleotides: TGTGCCAGCAGTTTAGTGGGGACTAGAGCCTACGAGCAGTACTTC. Full variable domain (missing parts from reference TRBV28 and TRBJ2-7): DVKVTQSSRYLVKRTGEKVFLECVQDMDHENMFWYRQDPGLGLRLIYFSYDVKMKEKGDIPEGYSVSREKKERFSLILESASTNQTSMYLCASSLVGTRAYEQYFGPGTRLTVT.

This clone came up once. V usage is TRBV9 and J usage is TRBJ2-1, with D maybe TRBD2 (6 bases). From germline, CDR1 is SGDLS and CDR2 YYNGEE. CDR3 size: 13 residues. The germline V and J ends were trimmed by 2 bases and 5 bases, with 8 bases remaining between them. CDR3 residues: CASSVAGHNEQFF. The CDR3 bases are TGTGCCAGCAGCGTTGCGGGGCACAATGAGCAGTTCTTC.

This clone was observed a single time. The chain carries TRBV12-3 or TRBV12-4 and TRBJ2-7; D is ambiguous. V lost 0 bases to trimming and J lost 6 bases, with 6 bases between them. CDR3 length: 12 residues. The CDR3 spells CASSLARVEQYF. For the CDR3, the DNA is TGTGCCAGCAGTTTAGCGAGAGTCGAGCAGTACTTC.

The chain joins TRBV9 to TRBJ2-5; 8 nucleotides align to TRBD1. The CDR3 contains 14 residues. Trimming at V came to 3 bases and at J to 1 base, leaving 2 bases not matched to a gene. CDR1 is SGDLS and CDR2 is YYNGEE in the germline V gene. Here the CDR3 reads CASSEQGAQETQYF. In DNA, the CDR3 is TGTGCCAGCAGCGAGCAGGGGGCCCAAGAGACCCAGTACTTC.